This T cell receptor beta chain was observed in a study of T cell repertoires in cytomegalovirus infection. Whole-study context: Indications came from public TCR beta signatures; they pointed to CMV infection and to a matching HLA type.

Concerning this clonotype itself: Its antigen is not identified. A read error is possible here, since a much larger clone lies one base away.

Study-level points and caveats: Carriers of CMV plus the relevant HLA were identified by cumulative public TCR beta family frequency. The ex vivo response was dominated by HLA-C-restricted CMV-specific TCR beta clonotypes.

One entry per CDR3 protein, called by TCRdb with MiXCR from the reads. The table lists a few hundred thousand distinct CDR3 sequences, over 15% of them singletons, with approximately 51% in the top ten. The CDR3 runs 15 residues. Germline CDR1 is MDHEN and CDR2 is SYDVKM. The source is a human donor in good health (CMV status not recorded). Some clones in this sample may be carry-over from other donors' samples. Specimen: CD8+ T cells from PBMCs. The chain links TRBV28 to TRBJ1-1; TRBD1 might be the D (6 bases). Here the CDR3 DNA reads TGTCCCAGCAGTTTATTTGGGGGCGGGAACACTGAAGCTTTCTTT. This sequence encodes CPSSLFGGGNTEAFF.